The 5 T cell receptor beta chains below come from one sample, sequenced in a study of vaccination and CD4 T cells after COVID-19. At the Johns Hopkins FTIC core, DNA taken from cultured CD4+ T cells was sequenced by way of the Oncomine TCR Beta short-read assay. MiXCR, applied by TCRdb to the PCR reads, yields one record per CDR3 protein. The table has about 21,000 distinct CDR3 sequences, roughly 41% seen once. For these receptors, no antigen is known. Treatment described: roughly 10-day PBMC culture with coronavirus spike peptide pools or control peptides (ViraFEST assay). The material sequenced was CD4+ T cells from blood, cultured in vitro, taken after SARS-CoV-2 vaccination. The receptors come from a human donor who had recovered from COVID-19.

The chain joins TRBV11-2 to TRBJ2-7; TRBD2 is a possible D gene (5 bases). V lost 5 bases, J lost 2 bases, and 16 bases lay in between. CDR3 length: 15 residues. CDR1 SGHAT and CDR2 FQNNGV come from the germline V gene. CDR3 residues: CASSHHPGNPYEQYF. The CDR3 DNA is TGTGCCAGCAGCCACCACCCGGGGAATCCCTACGAGCAGTACTTC.

This chain's CDR3 is CATWGRSSNQPQHF. CDR3 nucleotides: TGTGCCACCTGGGGACGTTCGAGCAATCAGCCCCAGCATTTT. The rearrangement uses TRBV6-1 and TRBJ1-5; tentatively, D is TRBD1 (5 bases). Deletions cut 10 bases from V and 1 base from J, with 14 bases between. Germline assignment: CDR1 MNHNS and CDR2 SASEGT. The CDR3 consists of 14 residues.

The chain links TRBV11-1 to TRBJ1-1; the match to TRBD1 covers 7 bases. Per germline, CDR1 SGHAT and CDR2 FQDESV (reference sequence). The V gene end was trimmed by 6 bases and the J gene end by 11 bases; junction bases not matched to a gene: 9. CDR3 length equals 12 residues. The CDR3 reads CASRPPGGSAFF. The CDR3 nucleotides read TGTGCCAGCAGACCGCCAGGGGGTTCGGCTTTCTTT. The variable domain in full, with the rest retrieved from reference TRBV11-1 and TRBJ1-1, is EAEVAQSPRYKITEKSQAVAFWCDPISGHATLYWYRQILGQGPELLVQFQDESVVDDSQLPKDRFSAERLKGVDSTLKIQPAELGDSAMYLCASRPPGGSAFFGQGTRLTVV.

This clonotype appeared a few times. The CDR3 nucleotides are TGTGCCAGCAGTTTAAATGAGTCGGGACAGAAGAACTATGGCTACACCTTC. This translates into CASSLNESGQKNYGYTF. The chain recombines TRBV28 with TRBJ1-2, with 7 nucleotides matching TRBD1. Germline CDR1 and CDR2: MDHEN and SYDVKM. The CDR3 length is 17 residues. Germline trimming cut 2 bases from V and 2 bases from J; bases unmatched to any gene: 11.

The CDR3 nucleotides read TGTGCCACCAGTGATCCTGGCGCTAGCGGGCAAACCTACAATGAGCAGTTCTTC. Amino acids: CATSDPGASGQTYNEQFF. This chain links TRBV24-1 with TRBJ2-1; 8 nucleotides line up with TRBD2. The V gene end was trimmed by 3 bases and the J gene end by 2 bases; junction bases not matched to a gene: 11. This CDR3 region has 18 residues. Germline lookup yields CDR1 KGHDR and CDR2 SFDVKD.